These 23 T cell receptor beta chains were all obtained from the same sample, sequenced in a study of CD8+CD57+ T cells in acquired aplastic anemia. Flow cytometry had shown expanded CD8+CD57+ cells in the patients chosen for sequencing. Genomic DNA templated the TCR beta VDJ and CDR3 profiling. TCRdb passed the reads through MiXCR, listing each CDR3 protein once. There are some 170,000 distinct CDR3 sequences in the sample; around 50% occur only once, and more than 1% lies in the top ten. Sequences were obtained from sorted CD4+, CD8+, or CD8+CD57+ T cells (not recorded which) from PBMCs. The receptors shown here come from a human donor with aplastic anemia.

This sequence joins TRBV5-4 and TRBJ2-7; TRBD2 is a possible D gene (7 bases). V lost 2 bases and J lost 5, with 17 bases in between. Germline lookup yields CDR1 SGHNT and CDR2 YYREEE (reference sequence). The CDR3 is 15 residues long. CDR3 nucleotides: TGTGCCAGCAGCTTTCCGTCAGGAGGGGGGGACGAGCAGTACTTC. It encodes CASSFPSGGGDEQYF.

V is TRBV7-8 and J is TRBJ2-1, with 12 bases lining up with TRBD1. This CDR3 contains 16 residues. The J segment lost 7 bases and the V segment lost 1 base, leaving 5 bases of the junction unmatched. Germline V CDR1 and CDR2: SGHVS, FQNEAQ. CDR3 region: CASSLEGQGAENEQFF. As DNA, the CDR3 is TGTGCCAGCAGCTTAGAGGGACAGGGGGCAGAGAATGAGCAGTTCTTC.

A few counts support this clonotype. In DNA form, the CDR3 reads TGTGCCAGCAGTTTATCGTGGGACTACGAGCAGTACTTC. Amino acids: CASSLSWDYEQYF. V gene TRBV27 combines with J gene TRBJ2-7; D unresolved. CDR1 and CDR2 (germline): MNHEY, SMNVEV (reference sequence). Trimming stripped 0 bases from V and 3 bases from J, with 6 bases between. The CDR3 loop spans 13 amino acids.

This clonotype has ten or more counts. The rearrangement uses TRBV5-8 and TRBJ2-7; no firm D call. The V end lost 0 bases, the J end lost 3 bases, and 1 base lay between the germline ends. The CDR3 has 11 residues. Germline loops: CDR1 SGHTS, CDR2 YDEGEE. The CDR3 DNA sequence: TGTGCCAGCAGCTTGGTCTACGAGCAGTACTTC. Translated, it gives CASSLVYEQYF.

The genes are TRBV15 and TRBJ2-3, with 9 positions matching TRBD1. Losses at the gene ends were 3 bases for V and 5 bases for J; bases not matched to a gene: 12. From germline, CDR1 is LNHNV and CDR2 YYDKDF (reference sequence). The CDR3 is 17 residues long. The CDR3 reads CATSRLTGQGGVDTQYF. The DNA of the CDR3 is TGTGCCACCAGCAGGCTCACGGGACAGGGAGGTGTAGATACGCAGTATTTT.

J is TRBJ2-1 and V is TRBV11-2, with a possible D match to TRBD1 (6 bases). CDR1 is SGHAT and CDR2 is FQNNGV in the germline V gene. The CDR3 contains 15 residues. V was cut by 2 bases and J by 8 bases, with 16 bases left in between. The CDR3 here is CASSLFGQQYDEQFF. DNA for the CDR3: TGTGCCAGCAGCTTATTTGGACAGCAATACGATGAGCAGTTCTTC. The full variable domain, its missing parts supplied by reference TRBV11-2 and TRBJ2-1, is EAGVAQSPRYKIIEKRQSVAFWCNPISGHATLYWYQQILGQGPKLLIQFQNNGVVDDSQLPKDRFSAERLKGVDSTLKIQPAKLEDSAVYLCASSLFGQQYDEQFFGPGTRLTVL.

A word on this clonotype: A much larger clone sits a single nucleotide away, making a read error possible. V and J are TRBV11-3 and TRBJ2-1; D uncertain. The CDR3 is 13 residues long. Germline V lookup: CDR1 SGHNT, CDR2 YENEEA. V was cut by 2 bases and J by 2 bases, with 4 bases left in between. Here the CDR3 reads CASSLSPYNEQFF. For the CDR3, the DNA is TGTGCCAGCAGCTTAAGCCCCTACAATGAGCAGTTCTTC.

The chain employs TRBV7-9 and TRBJ2-7; D unresolved. V dropped 4 bases and J dropped 4 bases, with 14 bases sitting between them. This CDR3 comprises 14 residues. Germline V gives CDR1 SEHNR, CDR2 FQNEAQ (reference sequence). The chain's CDR3 is CASSSWTRAYEQYF. CDR3 in DNA: TGTGCCAGCAGCTCCTGGACCCGGGCGTACGAGCAGTACTTC. Complete variable domain (other parts from reference TRBV7-9 and TRBJ2-7): DTGVSQNPRHKITKRGQNVTFRCDPISEHNRLYWYRQTLGQGPEFLTYFQNEAQLEKSRLLSDRFSAERPKGSFSTLEIQRTEQGDSAMYLCASSSWTRAYEQYFGPGTRLTVT.

This clonotype was counted many times. This chain uses TRBV2 with TRBJ2-2; tentatively, D is TRBD1 or TRBD2 (6 bases each). CDR3 length: 14 residues. The germline CDR1 and CDR2 sequences are SNHLY and FYNNEI. Deletions cut 7 bases from V and 6 bases from J, with 15 bases between. This CDR3 reads CASIGGGISGELFF. The CDR3, as DNA: TGTGCCAGCATTGGGGGCGGGATCTCCGGGGAGCTGTTTTTT.

V gene TRBV15 combines with J gene TRBJ1-3; D remains unclear. Per the germline V gene, CDR1 is LNHNV and CDR2 is YYDKDF (reference sequence). Trimming left V 0 bases short and J 0 bases short, with 3 bases between. The CDR3 length is 14 residues. The CDR3 sequence is CATSREISGNTIYF. DNA of the CDR3: TGTGCCACCAGCAGAGAAATCTCTGGAAACACCATATATTTT.

This clonotype has ten or more counts. The rearrangement joins TRBV5-8 to TRBJ1-5; D is unclear. Germline-derived CDR1 and CDR2 are SGHTS and YDEGEE. This CDR3 has 15 amino acids. Trimming stripped 0 bases from V and 3 bases from J, with 10 bases between. DNA of the CDR3: TGTGCCAGCAGCTTGGGAGGGCAGGACAATCAGCCCCAGCATTTT. This sequence encodes CASSLGGQDNQPQHF.

This clonotype came up many times. The rearrangement links TRBV12-3 or TRBV12-4 to TRBJ1-2, with 10 bases aligning to TRBD1. There are 15 residues in the CDR3. Trimming at V came to 5 bases and at J to 7 bases, leaving 10 bases not matched to a gene. The CDR3 sequence: CASSAFGQGVGGYTF. The DNA of the CDR3 is TGTGCCAGCAGTGCTTTTGGACAGGGGGTTGGTGGCTACACCTTC.

This clonotype was seen at least ten times. V gene TRBV5-4 combines with J gene TRBJ2-2, with D perhaps TRBD1 (6 bases). From germline, CDR1 is SGHNT and CDR2 YYREEE (reference sequence). The CDR3 spans 19 residues. V was cut by 0 bases and J by 0 bases, with 18 bases left in between. CDR3 region: CASSLAWTPWTANTGELFF. DNA of the CDR3: TGTGCCAGCAGCTTGGCGTGGACCCCTTGGACAGCGAACACCGGGGAGCTGTTTTTT.

The CDR3 sequence: CASSTMFGGRGDTQYF. Written as DNA, the CDR3 is TGTGCCAGTAGTACCATGTTCGGGGGCCGAGGAGATACGCAGTATTTT. The chain carries TRBV19 and TRBJ2-3, with D possibly being TRBD1 or TRBD2 (6 bases each). This CDR3 spans 16 amino acids. The V gene lost 4 bases and the J gene lost 5 bases, with 19 bases spanning the gap. CDR1 and CDR2 (germline): LNHDA, SQIVND (reference sequence).

The chain links TRBV7-3 to TRBJ2-2, with 10 bases that match TRBD2. The length of the CDR3 is 16 residues. V lost 5 bases and J lost 4; bases outside the gene matches: 7. Germline V gives CDR1 SGHTA, CDR2 FQGTGA. CDR3 loop: CASSPSGGAATGELFF. The CDR3 bases are TGTGCCAGCAGCCCAAGCGGGGGGGCCGCCACCGGGGAGCTGTTTTTT.

This clonotype was observed many times. The chain combines TRBV5-1 with TRBJ2-3; D ambiguous. Trimming removed 1 base at V and 2 bases at J, with 8 bases between. Per the germline V gene, CDR1 is SGHRS and CDR2 is YFSETQ. The CDR3 contains 14 residues. CDR3 in DNA: TGCGCCAGCAGCTTGTCCAGGATCACAGATACGCAGTATTTT. It encodes CASSLSRITDTQYF. The whole variable domain, remainder taken from reference TRBV5-1 and TRBJ2-3, is KAGVTQTPRYLIKTRGQQVTLSCSPISGHRSVSWYQQTPGQGLQFLFEYFSETQRNKGNFPGRFSGRQFSNSRSEMNVSTLELGDSALYLCASSLSRITDTQYFGPGTRLTVL.

About this clonotype: The conserved closing phenylalanine or tryptophan is absent in this CDR3, likely reflecting a read error. The limits of the CDR3 on the DNA are not certain, so only TCRdb's listed CDR3 is given. The chain employs TRBV9 and TRBJ2-7; no check of the table's D call, TRBD1, against the DNA was made. CDR1 and CDR2 from the germline V gene are SGDLS and YYNGEE. The CDR3 is 14 residues long, ends included. CDR3 sequence reads: CASSPRTVVSERYL.

The rearrangement uses TRBV10-3 and TRBJ1-6; 7 bases are a match to TRBD1. Germline CDR1 ENHRY, CDR2 SYGVKD. V lost 4 bases and J lost 12; bases outside the gene matches: 9. There are 14 residues in the CDR3. The CDR3 bases are TGTGCCATCAGTGTTGGGACAGTATTAGAACCCCTCCACTTT. This sequence encodes CAISVGTVLEPLHF.

The gene calls are TRBV24-1 and TRBJ2-7; D gene uncertain. The V gene's germline CDR1 is KGHDR and CDR2 SFDVKD. V dropped 2 bases and J dropped 5 bases, with 12 bases sitting between them. The CDR3 consists of 14 residues. Here the CDR3 reads CATSDWGTSDEQYF. The DNA of the CDR3 is TGTGCCACCAGTGATTGGGGAACTTCCGACGAGCAGTACTTC.

The chain combines TRBV20-1 with TRBJ2-7; 8 bases match TRBD1. The CDR3 consists of 14 residues. Germline lookup yields CDR1 DFQATT and CDR2 SNEGSKA (reference sequence). V shed 8 bases, J shed 2 bases, and the junction held 11 bases outside the gene matches. CDR3 sequence reads: CSPRGQVLTYEQYF. CDR3 nucleotides: TGCAGTCCCAGGGGACAGGTTCTAACCTACGAGCAGTACTTC.

The gene calls are TRBV13 and TRBJ1-1; no firm D call. Germline lookup yields CDR1 PRHDT and CDR2 FYEKMQ (reference sequence). This CDR3 region has 16 residues. V was trimmed by 0 bases and J by 3 bases, leaving 14 bases between them. DNA for the CDR3: TGTGCCAGCAGCTTAGGATTAGTTGGGAGGTACACTGAAGCTTTCTTT. This codes for CASSLGLVGRYTEAFF.

V is TRBV20-1 and J is TRBJ2-1; D is perhaps TRBD2 (5 bases). V was pared by 5 bases and J by 2 bases, with 19 bases between. The germline CDR1 and CDR2 sequences are DFQATT and SNEGSKA (reference sequence). The CDR3 has 16 amino acids. This chain's CDR3 is CSAPPALSAAYNEQFF. CDR3 sequence (DNA): TGCAGTGCTCCCCCCGCCCTTAGCGCGGCCTACAATGAGCAGTTCTTC.

In its sample, this clonotype was seen many times. The chain is built from TRBV6-1 and TRBJ2-4, with 7 bases matching TRBD1. V was clipped by 11 bases and J by 8 bases; unmatched bases: 12. This CDR3 region has 13 residues. CDR1 is MNHNS and CDR2 is SASEGT in the germline V gene. Here the CDR3 DNA reads TGTGCCGTTGCCGCGACAGGGATGGACATTCAGTACTTC. Its protein is CAVAATGMDIQYF.